Shown below are 13 T cell receptor beta chains from a single sample sequenced in a study of T cells in Graves' hyperthyroidism and ophthalmopathy (dated by TCRdb to the late 2010s). Library preparation used multiplex PCR. The sequencer was an Illumina HiSeq 2000. Amplification of TCR beta CDR3 regions was carried out from RNA transcripts. For the first round of RT-PCR on the TCR CDR3, the HTBI primer set was used together with the Qiagen OneStep RT-PCR kit. Using fastp trimming at Q25 and MiXCR clonotype assembly, TCRdb reanalyzed the public sequencing data and kept in-frame beta chains. When rows share a CDR3 protein, they turn into one entry using the most common DNA and genes. This sample has approximately 600,000 distinct CDR3 sequences in its table, and approximately 15% of those were observed once. The top ten constitute 5.5% to 7.5% of the sample. The material sequenced was blood. Source of these receptors: a woman in her twenties or thirties with Graves' hyperthyroidism that later progressed to Graves' ophthalmopathy.

This clonotype was found many times. A read error may be the cause here, since a much bigger clone is one base away. This chain connects TRBV11-2 to TRBJ2-7, with D uncertain. With 5 bases removed from V and 3 bases from J, the gap between germline ends came to 5 bases. The CDR3 is 11 residues long. Germline V lookup: CDR1 SGHAT, CDR2 FQNNGV. The CDR3 coding sequence is TGTGCCAGCAGCCCTTACTACGAGCAGTACTTC. Its protein is CASSPYYEQYF.

This clonotype was recorded many times. This chain joins TRBV6-2 or TRBV6-3 and TRBJ2-2, with a possible D match to TRBD1 (6 bases). CDR1 is MNHEY, CDR2 SVGEGT, per germline. This CDR3 has 14 residues. V lost 6 bases and J lost 1, with 9 bases in between. The CDR3 bases are TGTGCCAGCAGGACAGGAGTGAACACCGGGGAGCTGTTTTTT. Translating it yields CASRTGVNTGELFF.

This clonotype was seen at least ten times. The V call is TRBV30, the J call TRBJ2-2; 8 positions agree with TRBD2. Germline V gene data show CDR1 as GTSNPN and CDR2 as SVGIG (reference sequence). V shed 3 bases, J shed 1 base, and the junction held 4 bases outside the gene matches. The CDR3 has 15 residues. CDR3 region: CAWSRGGGNTGELFF. The CDR3 DNA reads as TGTGCCTGGAGCCGGGGGGGAGGGAACACCGGGGAGCTGTTTTTT.

This clonotype was found many times. The chain employs TRBV18 and TRBJ1-1, with a tentative D call TRBD1 (5 bases). This CDR3 region has 17 residues. The V gene's germline CDR1 is KGHSH and CDR2 LQKENI. Between the trimmed V and J ends, which lost 1 base and 0 bases, there was a span of 15 bases. The CDR3 loop is CASSPRRDGYLNTEAFF. DNA for the CDR3: TGTGCCAGCTCACCACGACGGGACGGATACTTGAACACTGAAGCTTTCTTT.

The V call is TRBV12-3 or TRBV12-4, the J call TRBJ2-1; no firm D call. Trimming cost V 3 bases and J 9 bases, with 6 bases left between them. The CDR3 contains 11 residues. The CDR3 DNA is TGTGCCAGCAGTTTGCTCAGTGAGCAGTTCTTC. It codes for CASSLLSEQFF.

The rearrangement uses TRBV27 and TRBJ2-2, with 8 bases matching TRBD2. This CDR3 contains 16 residues. The V and J ends lost 4 bases and 1 base, in that order; junction bases with no gene match: 5. Germline V gene lookup returns CDR1 MNHEY and CDR2 SMNVEV (reference sequence). The CDR3 DNA sequence: TGTGCCAGCAGTTCTCGACTAGCGCAGAACACCGGGGAGCTGTTTTTT. It is translated as CASSSRLAQNTGELFF.

As to this clonotype: One junction end does not reproduce the germline sequence, and a read error may be involved. The rearrangement joins TRBV6-9 to TRBJ1-1; D is possibly TRBD1 (5 bases). Germline CDR1 and CDR2: MNHGY and SVAAGI. The CDR3 totals 13 residues. The DNA for the CDR3 is TGTGCCCGCAGTTATGGGGGGGGCACTGAAGCTTTCTTT. It translates to CARSYGGGTEAFF.

The CDR3 region has the DNA TGTGCCAGCAGCCCCACCAGGCAGGGGCTAACGGACAATGAGCAGTTCTTC. Residues: CASSPTRQGLTDNEQFF. The chain carries TRBV7-9 and TRBJ2-1; the D gene is possibly TRBD1 (6 bases). Germline lookup yields CDR1 SEHNR and CDR2 FQNEAQ (reference sequence). The ends were cut back, 5 bases at V and 5 bases at J, with 22 bases in the middle. This CDR3 has 17 residues.

This clonotype was seen repeatedly, ten times or more. The chain combines TRBV20-1 with TRBJ2-5; possibly TRBD2 for D (5 bases). The CDR3 has 14 amino acids. V shed 3 bases and J shed 1 base, with 12 bases lying between them. In germline, CDR1 is DFQATT, CDR2 SNEGSKA (reference sequence). DNA for the CDR3: TGCAGTGCTAGGGTCCCGAGGGCCCAAGAGACCCAGTACTTC. As protein: CSARVPRAQETQYF.

The chain combines TRBV6-1 with TRBJ2-2; D not resolved. Germline V lookup: CDR1 MNHNS, CDR2 SASEGT. V gave up 6 bases and J gave up 4 bases, with 6 bases separating them. The CDR3 totals 12 residues. The CDR3 reads CASSKSTGELFF. DNA for the CDR3: TGTGCCAGCAGCAAGAGCACCGGGGAGCTGTTTTTT.

A note on this clonotype: One junction end does not reproduce the germline sequence, and a read error may be involved. The chain links TRBV7-7 to TRBJ2-2, with TRBD1 matching over 7 bases. The V gene's germline CDR1 is SSHAT and CDR2 FNYEAQ (reference sequence). The CDR3 totals 19 residues. CDR3 loop: CASSLPQFQGEQGTGELFF. As DNA, the CDR3 is TGTGCTAGCAGCTTACCCCAGTTTCAGGGGGAGCAGGGCACCGGGGAGCTGTTTTTT.

This clonotype showed up many times. CDR3 sequence (DNA): TGTGCCAGCAGCGTAATGGGCCTCTCAGGCACAGATACGCAGTATTTT. Its translation: CASSVMGLSGTDTQYF. The genes are TRBV11-2 and TRBJ2-3; no clear D. Deletions cut 5 bases from V and 1 base from J, with 16 bases between. CDR1 SGHAT and CDR2 FQNNGV come from the germline V gene. The CDR3 is 16 residues long. The full variable domain, completed using reference TRBV11-2 and TRBJ2-3, is EAGVAQSPRYKIIEKRQSVAFWCNPISGHATLYWYQQILGQGPKLLIQFQNNGVVDDSQLPKDRFSAERLKGVDSTLKIQPAKLEDSAVYLCASSVMGLSGTDTQYFGPGTRLTVL.

This clonotype was recorded many times. This rearrangement joins TRBV5-1 to TRBJ1-5; 8 positions match TRBD1. This CDR3 region has 15 residues. V trimming: 5 bases; J trimming: 3 bases; junction bases outside the gene matches: 7. In germline, CDR1 is SGHRS, CDR2 YFSETQ. CDR3 protein: CASSRTGIDNQPQHF. For the CDR3, the DNA is TGCGCCAGCAGTCGGACAGGGATCGACAATCAGCCCCAGCATTTT.